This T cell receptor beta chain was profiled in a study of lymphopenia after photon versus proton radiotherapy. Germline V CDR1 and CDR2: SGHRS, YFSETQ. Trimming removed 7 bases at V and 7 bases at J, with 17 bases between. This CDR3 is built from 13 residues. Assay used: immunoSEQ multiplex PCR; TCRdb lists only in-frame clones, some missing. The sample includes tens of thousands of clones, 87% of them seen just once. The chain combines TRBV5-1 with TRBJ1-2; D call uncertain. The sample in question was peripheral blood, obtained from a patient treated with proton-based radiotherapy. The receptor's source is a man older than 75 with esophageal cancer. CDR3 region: CASDFDGPGGYTF. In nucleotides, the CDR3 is TGCGCCAGCGATTTCGACGGACCCGGTGGCTACACCTTC.